The 10 T cell receptor beta chains presented below share a single source sample, sequenced in a study of cytomegalovirus exposure and HLA in healthy donors. The PCR ran on 60 Vbeta and 13 Jbeta primers. Data came from immunoSEQ multiplex PCR; TCRdb stores just in-frame clones and leaves some out. The sample contains around 76,000 clones, about 70% of which appear only once. The source material was PBMCs. Receptor source: a man aged 40-50 years in good health and CMV-seropositive.

The chain combines TRBV6-6 with TRBJ1-2; D not resolved. The CDR3 sequence is 12 residues long. Germline assignment: CDR1 MNHNY and CDR2 SVGAGI (reference sequence). The ends were cut back, 2 bases at V and 8 bases at J, with 9 bases in the middle. CDR3 sequence reads: CASSYGGSGYTF. The DNA for the CDR3 is TGTGCCAGCAGTTACGGTGGTAGCGGCTACACCTTC.

This clone was detected only a few times. The chain recombines TRBV13 with TRBJ1-6; TRBD1 matches at 7 bases. CDR3 length: 18 amino acids. In germline, CDR1 is PRHDT, CDR2 FYEKMQ (reference sequence). The V segment lost 5 bases and the J segment 1 base; nucleotides outside the gene matches: 11. CDR3 coding DNA: TGTGCCAGCAGCCAATTCACAGGGGCGGGGTCCTATAATTCACCCCTCCACTTT. Protein: CASSQFTGAGSYNSPLHF.

This clone has a handful of counts. This chain connects TRBV19 to TRBJ1-5; 9 bases line up with TRBD1. CDR3 length equals 15 residues. Trimming took 6 bases from V and 5 from J; bases not matched to a gene: 8. Germline V lookup: CDR1 LNHDA, CDR2 SQIVND (reference sequence). The CDR3 sequence: CASRRLGTGYQPQHF. CDR3 bases: TGTGCCAGTAGACGCCTAGGGACAGGGTATCAGCCCCAGCATTTT.

There are a few counts of this clone. The chain is built from TRBV5-1 and TRBJ1-2; the D gene is possibly TRBD1 (5 bases). Germline V gene sequence: CDR1 SGHRS, CDR2 YFSETQ. Trimming stripped 0 bases from V and 8 bases from J, with 17 bases between. This CDR3 is 15 amino acids long. The CDR3 region has the DNA TGCGCCAGCAGCTTGGAGCGAACTACGCAGGGAGGCTACACCTTC. Encoded protein: CASSLERTTQGGYTF.

The rearrangement links TRBV9 to TRBJ1-3, with a weak D call TRBD1 (6 bases). This CDR3 comprises 16 residues. Trimming pared 2 bases from V and 0 bases from J, leaving 12 bases between. Germline V gives CDR1 SGDLS, CDR2 YYNGEE. For the CDR3, the DNA is TGTGCCAGCAGCGTTCGGACAGCTTTCTCTGGAAACACCATATATTTT. It specifies CASSVRTAFSGNTIYF.

The V call is TRBV19, the J call TRBJ2-7; tentatively, D is TRBD2 (5 bases). Germline CDR1 reads LNHDA; CDR2 reads SQIVND (reference sequence). V gave up 3 bases and J gave up 3 bases, with 6 bases separating them. This CDR3 is 12 amino acids long. CDR3 DNA sequence: TGTGCCAGTAGTATTGAGGGCTACGAGCAGTACTTC. Amino acids: CASSIEGYEQYF.

The rearrangement joins TRBV7-9 to TRBJ2-5; 8 bases match TRBD1. Germline assignment: CDR1 SEHNR and CDR2 FQNEAQ (reference sequence). The CDR3 sequence is 15 residues long. After removal of 5 bases from V and 1 base from J, the junction contained 6 bases not matched to a gene. The CDR3 nucleotides are TGTGCCAGCAGCCGGACAGGGACAAGCCAAGAGACCCAGTACTTC. The encoded protein is CASSRTGTSQETQYF.

CDR3 bases: TGTGCCAGCAGGCCCGGGACAGCTAATGAAAAACTGTTTTTT. This translates into CASRPGTANEKLFF. The chain carries TRBV6-5 and TRBJ1-4; 7 positions agree with TRBD1. The junction had 4 bases not matched to a gene; V was cut back by 6 bases and J by 3 bases. The CDR3 sequence is 14 residues long. The germline gives CDR1 MNHEY, CDR2 SVGAGI.

The V call is TRBV5-1, the J call TRBJ2-2; D might be TRBD1 (5 bases). The V gene's germline CDR1 is SGHRS and CDR2 YFSETQ. Trimming removed 3 bases at V and 0 bases at J, with 9 bases between. The CDR3 runs 15 residues. This CDR3 reads CASSWQTANTGELFF. The CDR3 DNA sequence: TGCGCCAGCAGCTGGCAGACAGCGAACACCGGGGAGCTGTTTTTT.

This chain joins TRBV5-1 and TRBJ1-1; weak D call: TRBD1 (5 bases). Germline assignment: CDR1 SGHRS and CDR2 YFSETQ. Trimming pared 6 bases from V and 0 bases from J, leaving 12 bases between. This CDR3 region has 14 residues. DNA for the CDR3: TGCGCCAGCACCGGGGGGGGACTGAACACTGAAGCTTTCTTT. Amino acids: CASTGGGLNTEAFF.